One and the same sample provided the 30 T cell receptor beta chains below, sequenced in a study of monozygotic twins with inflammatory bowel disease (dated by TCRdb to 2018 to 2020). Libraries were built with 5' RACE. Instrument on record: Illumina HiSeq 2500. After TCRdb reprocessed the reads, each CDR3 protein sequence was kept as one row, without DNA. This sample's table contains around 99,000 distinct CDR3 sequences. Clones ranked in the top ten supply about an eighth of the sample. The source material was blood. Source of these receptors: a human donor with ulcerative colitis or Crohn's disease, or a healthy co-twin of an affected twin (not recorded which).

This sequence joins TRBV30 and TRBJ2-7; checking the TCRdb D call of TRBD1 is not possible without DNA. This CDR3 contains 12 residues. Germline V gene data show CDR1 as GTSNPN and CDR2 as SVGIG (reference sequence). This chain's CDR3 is CAWSSTGGEQYF.

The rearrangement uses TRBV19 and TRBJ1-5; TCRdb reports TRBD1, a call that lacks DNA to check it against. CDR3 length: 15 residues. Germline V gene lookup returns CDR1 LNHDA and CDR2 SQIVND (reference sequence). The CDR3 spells CASSQSTGRNQPQHF.

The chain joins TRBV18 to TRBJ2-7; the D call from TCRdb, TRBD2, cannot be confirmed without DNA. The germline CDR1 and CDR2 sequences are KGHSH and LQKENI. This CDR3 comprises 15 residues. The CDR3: CASSSRTSGSYEQYF.

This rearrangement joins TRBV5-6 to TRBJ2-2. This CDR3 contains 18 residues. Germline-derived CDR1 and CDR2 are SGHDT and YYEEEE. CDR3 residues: CASSFGGFIFENTGELFF.

The CDR3 reads CASSLGLSYNSPLHF. The V call is TRBV28, the J call TRBJ1-6. The germline gives CDR1 MDHEN, CDR2 SYDVKM. The CDR3 is 15 residues long.

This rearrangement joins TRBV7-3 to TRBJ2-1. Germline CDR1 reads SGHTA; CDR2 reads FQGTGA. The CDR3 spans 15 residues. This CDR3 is CASSLSGSITNEQFF.

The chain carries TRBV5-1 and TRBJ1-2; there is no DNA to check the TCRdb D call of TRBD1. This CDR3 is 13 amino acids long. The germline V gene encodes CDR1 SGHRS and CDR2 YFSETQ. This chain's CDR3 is CASSQTGSGGYTF.

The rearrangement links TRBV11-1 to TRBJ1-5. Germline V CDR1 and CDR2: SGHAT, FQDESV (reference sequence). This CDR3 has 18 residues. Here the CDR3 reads CASSLGVGLANSNQPQHF.

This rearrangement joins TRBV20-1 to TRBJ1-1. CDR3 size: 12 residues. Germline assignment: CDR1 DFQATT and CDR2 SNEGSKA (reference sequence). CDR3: CSASQPNTEAFF.

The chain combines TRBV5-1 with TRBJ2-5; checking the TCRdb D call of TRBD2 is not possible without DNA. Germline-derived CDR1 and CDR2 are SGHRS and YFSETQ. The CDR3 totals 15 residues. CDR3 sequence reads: CASSLGVDSQETQYF.

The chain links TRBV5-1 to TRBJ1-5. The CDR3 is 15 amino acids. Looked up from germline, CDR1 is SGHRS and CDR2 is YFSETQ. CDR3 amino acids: CASSLLGYSNQPQHF.

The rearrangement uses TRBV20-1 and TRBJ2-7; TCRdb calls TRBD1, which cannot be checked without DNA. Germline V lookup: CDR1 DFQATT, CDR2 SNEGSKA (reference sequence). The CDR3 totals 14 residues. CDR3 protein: CSAQGGRVPYEQYF.

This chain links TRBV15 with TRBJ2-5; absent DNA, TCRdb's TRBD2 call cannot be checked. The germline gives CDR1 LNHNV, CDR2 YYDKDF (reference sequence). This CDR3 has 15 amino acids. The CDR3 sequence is CATSPRPSTLETQYF.

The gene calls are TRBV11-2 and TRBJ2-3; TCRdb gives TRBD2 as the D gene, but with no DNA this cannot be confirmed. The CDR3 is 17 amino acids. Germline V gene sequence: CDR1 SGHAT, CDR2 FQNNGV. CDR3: CASSLDLLAGRTDTQYF.

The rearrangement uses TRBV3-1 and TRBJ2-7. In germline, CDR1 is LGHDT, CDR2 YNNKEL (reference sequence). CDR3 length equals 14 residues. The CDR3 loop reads CASSQERVGREQYF.

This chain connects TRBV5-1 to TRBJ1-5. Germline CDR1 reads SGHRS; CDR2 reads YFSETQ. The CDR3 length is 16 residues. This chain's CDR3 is CASSPDLTWSNQPQHF.

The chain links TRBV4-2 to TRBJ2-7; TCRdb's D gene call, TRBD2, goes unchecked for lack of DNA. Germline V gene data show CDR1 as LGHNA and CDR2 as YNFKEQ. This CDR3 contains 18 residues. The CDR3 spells CASSQKWAGGESSYEQYF.

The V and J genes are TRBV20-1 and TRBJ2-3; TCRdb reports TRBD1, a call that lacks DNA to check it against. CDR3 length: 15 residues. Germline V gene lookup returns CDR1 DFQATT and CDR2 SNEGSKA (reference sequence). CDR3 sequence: CSATTGVTSTDTQYF.

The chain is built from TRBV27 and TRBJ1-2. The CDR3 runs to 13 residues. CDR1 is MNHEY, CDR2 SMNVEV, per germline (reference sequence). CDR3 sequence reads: CASSFADSNGYTF.

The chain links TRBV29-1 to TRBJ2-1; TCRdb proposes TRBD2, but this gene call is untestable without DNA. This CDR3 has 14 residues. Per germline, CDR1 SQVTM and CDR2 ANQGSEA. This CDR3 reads CSVEWDSGLGEQFF.

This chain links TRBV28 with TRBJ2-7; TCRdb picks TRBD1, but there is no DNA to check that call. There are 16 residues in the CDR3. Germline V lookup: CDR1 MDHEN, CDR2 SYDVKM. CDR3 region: CASSTLPGQGAYEQYF.

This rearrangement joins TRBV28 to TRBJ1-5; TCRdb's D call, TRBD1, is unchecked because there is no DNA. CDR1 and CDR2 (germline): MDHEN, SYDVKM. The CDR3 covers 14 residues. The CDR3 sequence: CASSRRQGPGPQHF.

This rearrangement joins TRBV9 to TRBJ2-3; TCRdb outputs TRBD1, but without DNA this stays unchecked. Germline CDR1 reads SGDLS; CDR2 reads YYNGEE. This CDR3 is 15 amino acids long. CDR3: CASSTSGTNTDTQYF.

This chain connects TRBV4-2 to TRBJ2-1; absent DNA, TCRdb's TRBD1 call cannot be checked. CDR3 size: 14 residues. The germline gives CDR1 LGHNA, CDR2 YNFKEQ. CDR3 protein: CASSQEGPLNEQFF.

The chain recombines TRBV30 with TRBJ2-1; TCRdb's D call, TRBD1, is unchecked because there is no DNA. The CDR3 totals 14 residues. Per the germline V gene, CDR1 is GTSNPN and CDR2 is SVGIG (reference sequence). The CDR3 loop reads CAWSSHRGYNEQFF.

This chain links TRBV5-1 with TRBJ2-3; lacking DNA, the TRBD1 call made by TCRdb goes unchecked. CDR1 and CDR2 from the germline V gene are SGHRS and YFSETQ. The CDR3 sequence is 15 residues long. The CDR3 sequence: CASSSEGGSTDTQYF.

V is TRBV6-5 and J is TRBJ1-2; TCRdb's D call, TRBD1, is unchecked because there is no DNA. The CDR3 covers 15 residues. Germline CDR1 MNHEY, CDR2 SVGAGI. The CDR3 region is CASSSRGWLDYGYTF.

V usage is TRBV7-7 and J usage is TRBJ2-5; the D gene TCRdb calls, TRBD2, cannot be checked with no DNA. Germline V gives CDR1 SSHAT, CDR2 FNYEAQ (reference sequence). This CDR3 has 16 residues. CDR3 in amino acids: CASSLGLGVGQETQYF.

The CDR3 loop reads CASSFGTGGTDTQYF. This sequence joins TRBV12-3 or TRBV12-4 and TRBJ2-3; TCRdb returns TRBD1, unconfirmable since there is no DNA. The CDR3 is made up of 15 amino acids.

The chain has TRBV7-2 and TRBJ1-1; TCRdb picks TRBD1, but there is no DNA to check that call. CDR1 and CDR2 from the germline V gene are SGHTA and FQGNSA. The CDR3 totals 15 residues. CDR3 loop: CASSWTGGGNTEAFF.